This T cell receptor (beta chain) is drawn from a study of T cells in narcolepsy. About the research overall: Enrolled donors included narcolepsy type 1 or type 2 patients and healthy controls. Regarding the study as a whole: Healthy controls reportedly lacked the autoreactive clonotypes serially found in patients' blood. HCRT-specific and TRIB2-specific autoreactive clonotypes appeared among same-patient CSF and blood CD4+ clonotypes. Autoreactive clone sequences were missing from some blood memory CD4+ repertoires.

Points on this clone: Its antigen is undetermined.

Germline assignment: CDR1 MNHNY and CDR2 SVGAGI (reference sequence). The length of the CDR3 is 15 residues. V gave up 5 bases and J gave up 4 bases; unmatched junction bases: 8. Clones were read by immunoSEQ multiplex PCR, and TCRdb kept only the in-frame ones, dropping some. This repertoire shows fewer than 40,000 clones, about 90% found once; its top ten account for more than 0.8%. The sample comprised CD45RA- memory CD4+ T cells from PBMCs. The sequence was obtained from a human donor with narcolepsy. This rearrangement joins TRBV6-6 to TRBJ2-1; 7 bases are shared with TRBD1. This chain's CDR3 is CASSNGQVRYNEQFF. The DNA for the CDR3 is TGTGCCAGCAGTAACGGACAGGTGCGTTACAATGAGCAGTTCTTC.